The 32 T cell receptor beta chains presented below share a single source sample, sequenced in a study of response to subunit inactivated influenza vaccine. TCRdb independently ran MiXCR on the RT-PCR reads; one entry per CDR3 protein. The sample shows 500,000 to 600,000 distinct CDR3 sequences, 16% of them seen only once. The specimen comprised CD4+ T cells sorted from PBMCs, sampled less than 30 months after vaccination. These receptors were taken from a man between 50 and 75 years old who received an inactivated influenza vaccine.

This clonotype was found a few times. This chain links TRBV9 with TRBJ2-5, with 10 positions matching TRBD2. The length of the CDR3 is 16 residues. Germline loops: CDR1 SGDLS, CDR2 YYNGEE. V was pared by 1 base and J by 5 bases, with 8 bases of the junction left unmatched. CDR3 nucleotides: TGTGCCAGCAGCGTAATGGGTTCTAGCGGGGGTGAGACCCAGTACTTC. The encoded protein is CASSVMGSSGGETQYF.

This clonotype has a handful of counts. This chain's CDR3 is CASTDQGGTEAFF. The CDR3 DNA is TGTGCCAGTACCGATCAGGGGGGCACTGAAGCTTTCTTT. The rearrangement joins TRBV19 to TRBJ1-1; 7 nucleotides line up with TRBD1. J was trimmed by 4 bases and V by 7 bases; bases with no gene match: 6. The CDR3 is 13 residues long. CDR1 is LNHDA, CDR2 SQIVND, per germline (reference sequence).

This clonotype was seen ten or more times. CDR3 sequence reads: CASSFGVSYEQYF. In DNA, the CDR3 is TGCGCCAGCAGCTTCGGTGTTTCCTACGAGCAGTACTTC. This chain uses TRBV5-1 with TRBJ2-7; D remains unclear. This CDR3 contains 13 residues. Trimming took 2 bases from V and 1 from J, leaving 7 bases between them. In germline, CDR1 is SGHRS, CDR2 YFSETQ.

Notes on this clonotype: Relative to the germline gene, one junction end is altered; a read error may explain this. The chain is built from TRBV3-1 and TRBJ1-1; D gene uncertain. The CDR3 covers 15 residues. Germline V lookup: CDR1 LGHDT, CDR2 YNNKEL (reference sequence). CDR3 sequence reads: CASCQAAVGNTEAFF. Here the CDR3 DNA reads TGTGCCAGCTGCCAAGCGGCCGTAGGGAACACTGAAGCTTTCTTT.

This clonotype was found a few times. The chain links TRBV7-2 to TRBJ2-7, with D perhaps matching TRBD1 (6 bases). The CDR3 sequence is 14 residues long. With 4 bases removed from V and 4 bases from J, the gap between germline ends came to 14 bases. The germline V gene has CDR1 SGHTA and CDR2 FQGNSA. The CDR3 is CASSSLGGYYEQYF. As DNA, the CDR3 is TGTGCCAGCAGCTCGTTAGGGGGATATTACGAGCAGTACTTC.

This clonotype has just a few counts. The chain links TRBV4-1 to TRBJ1-5; D is possibly TRBD1 (5 bases). This CDR3 region has 15 residues. Germline CDR1 and CDR2: MGHRA and YSYEKL. Trimming stripped 1 base from V and 5 bases from J, with 12 bases between. The CDR3 reads CASSQADGGYQPQHF. The DNA of the CDR3 is TGCGCCAGCAGCCAAGCCGACGGGGGGTATCAGCCCCAGCATTTT.

This clonotype was detected many times. V usage is TRBV6-1 and J usage is TRBJ2-1; 11 nucleotides match TRBD2. The junction had 4 bases not matched to a gene; V was cut back by 6 bases and J by 3 bases. The CDR3 is 15 residues long. The germline CDR1 and CDR2 sequences are MNHNS and SASEGT. CDR3 sequence: CASRHTSGSYNEQFF. DNA for the CDR3: TGTGCCAGCAGGCATACTAGCGGGAGCTACAATGAGCAGTTCTTC.

This clonotype was counted at least ten times. The chain recombines TRBV12-3 or TRBV12-4 with TRBJ2-5; 7 bases are a match to TRBD1. After removal of 4 bases from V and 5 bases from J, the junction contained 10 bases not matched to a gene. The CDR3 consists of 15 residues. CDR3 region: CASSSTGMAGETQYF. DNA for the CDR3: TGTGCCAGCAGTTCGACAGGGATGGCGGGTGAGACCCAGTACTTC.

At least ten counts were recorded for this clonotype. V is TRBV5-8 and J is TRBJ2-3; 8 positions agree with TRBD1. CDR1 and CDR2 from the germline V gene are SGHTS and YDEGEE. The CDR3 extends over 13 amino acids. V lost 1 base and J lost 7; bases outside the gene matches: 2. The CDR3 loop is CASSLQGAHTQYF. The DNA of the CDR3 is TGTGCCAGCAGCTTGCAGGGGGCCCATACGCAGTATTTT.

This clonotype was seen at least ten times. The chain employs TRBV10-3 and TRBJ2-7; perhaps TRBD1 as D (5 bases). V lost 6 bases, J lost 8 bases, and 17 bases lay in between. This CDR3 spans 13 amino acids. Per germline, CDR1 ENHRY and CDR2 SYGVKD. DNA for the CDR3: TGTGCCATCAGCGACAGTAACAGTCGTCAGCAGTACTTC. Encoded protein: CAISDSNSRQQYF.

CDR3 nucleotides: TGTGCCATCAGTGAACAGGACTACTACGAGCAGTACTTC. Amino acids: CAISEQDYYEQYF. V is TRBV10-3 and J is TRBJ2-7; a possible D gene is TRBD2 (6 bases). Germline V lookup: CDR1 ENHRY, CDR2 SYGVKD. The V and J ends lost 3 bases and 3 bases respectively, with 9 bases between them. The CDR3 has 13 amino acids.

The gene calls are TRBV5-5 and TRBJ1-5; D unclear. CDR1 and CDR2 from the germline V gene are SGHKS and YYEKEE (reference sequence). V was shortened by 1 base and J by 3 bases, with 14 bases between the two germline ends. CDR3 length: 16 residues. The CDR3 loop reads CASSLRLGPDNQPQHF. In nucleotides, the CDR3 is TGTGCCAGCAGCTTGAGGTTGGGCCCCGACAATCAGCCCCAGCATTTT.

The V gene is TRBV10-3, the J gene TRBJ1-6; D remains unclear. The V end lost 5 bases, the J end lost 9 bases, and 20 bases lay between the germline ends. This CDR3 has 16 amino acids. Germline CDR1 is ENHRY and CDR2 is SYGVKD. The CDR3, as DNA: TGTGCCATCAGTTCCGGGAAACCAAGGGAAGGTTCACCCCTCCACTTT. Amino acids: CAISSGKPREGSPLHF.

The rearrangement uses TRBV5-5 and TRBJ2-7, with D uncertain. The V gene's germline CDR1 is SGHKS and CDR2 YYEKEE (reference sequence). CDR3 length equals 12 residues. Trimming stripped 1 base from V and 6 bases from J, with 8 bases between. The CDR3 DNA sequence: TGTGCCAGCAGCTTGTATGCTGGCGAGCAGTACTTC. Translation: CASSLYAGEQYF.

The rearrangement joins TRBV27 to TRBJ2-3, with TRBD2 identical over 7 bases. The CDR3 loop spans 15 amino acids. The V and J ends lost 5 bases and 8 bases, in that order; junction bases with no gene match: 13. Per germline, CDR1 MNHEY and CDR2 SMNVEV (reference sequence). DNA of the CDR3: TGTGCCAGCAGTCCGAGCGGGGCCTACGTAGGTACGCAGTATTTT. It is translated as CASSPSGAYVGTQYF.

This chain uses TRBV7-2 with TRBJ2-7; 9 nucleotides line up with TRBD2. The CDR3 extends over 15 amino acids. V lost 8 bases, J lost 4 bases, and 12 bases stayed unmatched. Germline V gene data show CDR1 as SGHTA and CDR2 as FQGNSA. CDR3 DNA: TGTGCCAGCTCGAGAGTTAGCGGGGGACCATACGAGCAGTACTTC. Amino acid sequence: CASSRVSGGPYEQYF.

CDR3 loop: CASSLVGTSVQNEQFF. The DNA of the CDR3 is TGTGCCAGCAGCTTAGTCGGGACTAGCGTACAGAATGAGCAGTTCTTC. V gene TRBV7-2 combines with J gene TRBJ2-1, with 10 bases that match TRBD2. Germline CDR1 reads SGHTA; CDR2 reads FQGNSA. Trimming took 1 base from V and 7 from J; bases not matched to a gene: 7. The CDR3 is made up of 16 amino acids.

This rearrangement joins TRBV5-1 to TRBJ2-5; D gene uncertain. This CDR3 comprises 16 residues. Germline V gene data show CDR1 as SGHRS and CDR2 as YFSETQ. V lost 2 bases and J lost 4, with 18 bases in between. CDR3 nucleotide sequence: TGCGCCAGCAGCTTAGGGAAAGGCCAAAGTGGAGAGACCCAGTACTTC. Translation gives CASSLGKGQSGETQYF.

This clonotype was observed a few times. The chain is built from TRBV7-2 and TRBJ1-2; D remains ambiguous. The CDR3 contains 14 residues. The germline V and J ends were trimmed by 5 bases and 8 bases, with 18 bases remaining between them. Germline assignment: CDR1 SGHTA and CDR2 FQGNSA. The CDR3 nucleotides are TGTGCCAGCAGCAAAGGATTCGGGGTTTGGGGCTACACCTTC. Translating gives CASSKGFGVWGYTF.

The sample holds a few counts of this clonotype. The rearrangement links TRBV29-1 to TRBJ2-3, with TRBD1 matching over 9 bases. With 6 bases clipped from V and 0 bases from J, the junction kept 4 bases outside the gene matches. The germline V gene has CDR1 SQVTM and CDR2 ANQGSEA. There are 14 residues in the CDR3. This CDR3 is CSVNRGPSTDTQYF. The CDR3 DNA follows: TGCAGCGTGAACAGGGGGCCTAGCACAGATACGCAGTATTTT.

The chain uses TRBV28 and TRBJ2-7; D might be TRBD1 (6 bases). CDR1 is MDHEN, CDR2 SYDVKM, per germline. The CDR3 covers 11 residues. V was shortened by 3 bases and J by 10 bases, with 10 bases between the two germline ends. CDR3 coding DNA: TGTGCCAGCAGTTTGGACAGTTCTCAGTACTTC. It codes for CASSLDSSQYF.

This clonotype has only a few counts. The chain couples TRBV3-1 to TRBJ2-2; D not certain. With 1 base removed from V and 6 bases from J, the gap between germline ends came to 12 bases. Germline V gene sequence: CDR1 LGHDT, CDR2 YNNKEL (reference sequence). This CDR3 region has 15 residues. This CDR3 is CASSQVTVLSGELFF. CDR3 coding DNA: TGTGCCAGCAGCCAAGTCACCGTGCTTTCCGGGGAGCTGTTTTTT.

The chain combines TRBV20-1 with TRBJ2-1, with D possibly being TRBD2 (5 bases). In germline, CDR1 is DFQATT, CDR2 SNEGSKA (reference sequence). The CDR3 spans 16 residues. Trimming left V 3 bases short and J 6 bases short, with 21 bases between. The chain's CDR3 is CSARDWTPSHLNEQFF. In DNA, the CDR3 is TGCAGTGCTAGGGACTGGACCCCGTCCCACCTCAATGAGCAGTTCTTC.

The J gene is TRBJ2-5, the V gene TRBV21-1; the D call in the table, TRBD2, was not verified against the DNA. TRBV21-1 is a listed pseudogene. This CDR3 is 18 amino acids long. CDR3: CASSKEERGRAVIETQYF. DNA for the CDR3: TGTGCCAGCAGCAAAGAGGAGAGAGGGAGGGCCGTAATTGAGACCCAGTACTTC.

The chain recombines TRBV5-1 with TRBJ2-3; D gene uncertain. This CDR3 has 13 residues. Trimming cost V 5 bases and J 2 bases, with 9 bases left between them. The germline CDR1 and CDR2 sequences are SGHRS and YFSETQ. The DNA of the CDR3 is TGCGCCAGCAGGGGAACTTTCACAGATACGCAGTATTTT. Translated: CASRGTFTDTQYF. The whole variable domain, filled in from reference TRBV5-1 and TRBJ2-3, reads KAGVTQTPRYLIKTRGQQVTLSCSPISGHRSVSWYQQTPGQGLQFLFEYFSETQRNKGNFPGRFSGRQFSNSRSEMNVSTLELGDSALYLCASRGTFTDTQYFGPGTRLTVL.

This clonotype was observed at least ten times. V and J are TRBV11-2 and TRBJ2-2; 12 bases line up with TRBD2. J was trimmed by 4 bases and V by 6 bases; bases with no gene match: 3. This CDR3 is built from 15 residues. The V gene's germline CDR1 is SGHAT and CDR2 FQNNGV. CDR3: CASSPTSGSTGELFF. As DNA, the CDR3 is TGTGCCAGCAGTCCGACTAGCGGGAGCACCGGGGAGCTGTTTTTT.

This clonotype was found a few times. The V gene is TRBV7-2, the J gene TRBJ2-2, with 7 bases identical to TRBD1. Germline CDR1 reads SGHTA; CDR2 reads FQGNSA. J lost 1 base, V lost 3 bases, and 2 bases had no gene match. The CDR3 spans 15 residues. This chain's CDR3 is CASSLTGKNTGELFF. The CDR3 region has the DNA TGTGCCAGCAGCTTGACAGGGAAGAACACCGGGGAGCTGTTTTTT.

V usage is TRBV6-1 and J usage is TRBJ2-7; 8 nucleotides align to TRBD1. Losses at the gene ends were 5 bases for V and 2 bases for J; bases not matched to a gene: 8. CDR1 is MNHNS and CDR2 is SASEGT in the germline V gene. The CDR3 extends over 15 amino acids. CDR3 nucleotides: TGTGCCAGCAGTCGAGGACAGGGTCTCGCCTACGAGCAGTACTTC. The encoded protein is CASSRGQGLAYEQYF.

The rearrangement links TRBV7-9 to TRBJ1-4, with a possible D match to TRBD1 (6 bases). The CDR3 totals 17 residues. Germline V gene sequence: CDR1 SEHNR, CDR2 FQNEAQ (reference sequence). Trimming removed 5 bases from V and 4 bases from J, with 20 bases in between. CDR3 sequence reads: CASSKIPRDTLNEKLFF. CDR3 nucleotide sequence: TGTGCCAGCAGCAAGATCCCCCGGGACACTCTTAATGAAAAACTGTTTTTT.

The V call is TRBV6-1, the J call TRBJ2-7, with 7 nucleotides matching TRBD1. The junction had 10 bases not matched to a gene; V was cut back by 8 bases and J by 6 bases. Germline CDR1 and CDR2: MNHNS and SASEGT. The CDR3 has 13 amino acids. The CDR3 DNA follows: TGTGCCAGCTACGGGACAGCGCTGGGCGAGCAGTACTTC. This gives the protein CASYGTALGEQYF.

CDR3 region: CASSGGTATNEKLFF. The CDR3 DNA reads as TGTGCCAGCAGCGGGGGGACAGCAACTAATGAAAAACTGTTTTTT. V and J are TRBV11-2 and TRBJ1-4; 7 nucleotides align to TRBD1. V was clipped by 5 bases and J by 0 bases; unmatched bases: 3. Germline lookup yields CDR1 SGHAT and CDR2 FQNNGV. This CDR3 spans 15 amino acids.

In its sample, this clonotype was seen a few times. The rearrangement uses TRBV27 and TRBJ1-6, with TRBD1 identical over 7 bases. This CDR3 comprises 15 residues. Germline V lookup: CDR1 MNHEY, CDR2 SMNVEV (reference sequence). J gave up 4 bases and V 6 bases, and 6 bases lay outside the gene matches. In nucleotides, the CDR3 is TGTGCCAGCAGCACCCAGGGACAGTATAATTCACCCCTCCACTTT. Residues: CASSTQGQYNSPLHF.